This TCR beta chain emerged from a study of OX40 agonist ivuxolimab in advanced cancers. Findings of the study overall: The antigens recognized by the expanded peripheral T cells, that is their antigen specificity, were not determined.

Details on this clone: The target antigen is unknown.

The CDR3 runs to 14 residues. V was clipped by 0 bases and J by 2 bases, with 7 bases between them. The V gene's germline CDR1 is SGHNT and CDR2 YYREEE (reference sequence). Sequencing was performed with immunoSEQ multiplex PCR; in TCRdb, only in-frame clones are kept and a portion is missing. Found here are 90,000 or so clones, roughly nine tenths of them singletons; the top ten hold 8.4%. The chain couples TRBV5-4 to TRBJ2-3; D ambiguous. This TCR came from an adult with an advanced solid tumor such as melanoma, head and neck, liver or kidney cancer. Sequenced material: CD4+ or CD8+ T cells sorted from blood, taken in a trial of the OX40 agonist ivuxolimab. DNA for the CDR3: TGTGCCAGCAGCTTGGGGATGGACACAGATACGCAGTATTTT. This gives the protein CASSLGMDTDTQYF.